One and the same sample provided the 11 T cell receptor beta chains below, sequenced in a study of spatial heterogeneity in lung cancer. Time point described: sample taken at primary tumor resection. Whole RNA, which was extracted from tumor, nontumor lung tissue or frozen PBMC, was sequenced without any cell sorting. Each CDR3 protein is one row after TCRdb ran MiXCR on the 5' RACE reads. The sample lists around 60,000 distinct CDR3 sequences; 8.4% were seen once. The material sequenced was PBMCs, taken at surgery. The receptors come from a female donor with early-stage non-small cell lung cancer.

A few counts support this clonotype. The chain is built from TRBV5-1 and TRBJ1-1, with D possibly being TRBD1 (5 bases). This CDR3 region has 13 residues. Between the trimmed V and J ends, which lost 4 bases and 3 bases, there was a span of 10 bases. Germline V gives CDR1 SGHRS, CDR2 YFSETQ. CDR3 amino acids: CASSRVGDTEAFF. CDR3 DNA sequence: TGCGCCAGCAGCCGTGTAGGGGACACTGAAGCTTTCTTT.

In this sample, this clonotype turned up many times. V is TRBV5-1 and J is TRBJ2-5, with 7 bases aligning to TRBD2. The germline gives CDR1 SGHRS, CDR2 YFSETQ. There are 14 residues in the CDR3. The V segment lost 4 bases and the J segment 1 base; nucleotides outside the gene matches: 4. CDR3 in DNA: TGCGCCAGCAGCCTCCGGGGGGTCCAAGAGACCCAGTACTTC. It specifies CASSLRGVQETQYF.

This clonotype was found a few times. V and J are TRBV7-8 and TRBJ1-5; D is perhaps TRBD1 (6 bases). There are 15 residues in the CDR3. Germline lookup yields CDR1 SGHVS and CDR2 FQNEAQ. V lost 5 bases and J lost 6, with 17 bases in between. CDR3 sequence (DNA): TGTGCCAGCAGCCCAGGAGGGGGAGGAGGTCAGCCCCAGCATTTT. The encoded protein is CASSPGGGGGQPQHF.

The chain couples TRBV3-1 to TRBJ1-1; 8 nucleotides align to TRBD1. From germline, CDR1 is LGHDT and CDR2 YNNKEL (reference sequence). This CDR3 is built from 13 residues. The V and J ends lost 3 bases and 11 bases, in that order; junction bases with no gene match: 8. The CDR3 loop is CASSQTTGAMAFF. Written as DNA, the CDR3 is TGTGCCAGCAGCCAGACGACAGGGGCTATGGCTTTCTTT. The full variable domain, with the rest looked up from reference TRBV3-1 and TRBJ1-1, is DTAVSQTPKYLVTQMGNDKSIKCEQNLGHDTMYWYKQDSKKFLKIMFSYNNKELIINETVPNRFSPKSPDKAHLNLHINSLELGDSAVYFCASSQTTGAMAFFGQGTRLTVV.

This clonotype has more than one count but fewer than ten. V and J are TRBV14 and TRBJ2-3; D ambiguous. V shed 4 bases and J shed 0 bases, with 8 bases lying between them. Germline values: CDR1 SGHDN, CDR2 FVKESK. The CDR3 totals 14 residues. This CDR3 reads CASSRAWSTDTQYF. The CDR3 nucleotides are TGTGCCAGCAGCCGGGCTTGGAGCACAGATACGCAGTATTTT. The full variable domain, completed using reference TRBV14 and TRBJ2-3, is EAGVTQFPSHSVIEKGQTVTLRCDPISGHDNLYWYRRVMGKEIKFLLHFVKESKQDESGMPNNRFLAERTGGTYSTLKVQPAELEDSGVYFCASSRAWSTDTQYFGPGTRLTVL.

The chain uses TRBV24-1 and TRBJ1-4; no clear D gene. Trimming removed 3 bases from V and 6 bases from J, with 13 bases in between. Germline V gene sequence: CDR1 KGHDR, CDR2 SFDVKD. The CDR3 is made up of 15 amino acids. The CDR3 DNA sequence: TGTGCCACCAGTGATGGACGGACTCTCTATGAAAAACTGTTTTTT. Encoded protein: CATSDGRTLYEKLFF.

This clonotype has ten or more counts. V usage is TRBV4-1 and J usage is TRBJ2-2; tentatively, D is TRBD2 (5 bases). Trimming took 0 bases from V and 1 from J, leaving 15 bases between them. The germline V gene encodes CDR1 MGHRA and CDR2 YSYEKL. This CDR3 contains 18 residues. The DNA for the CDR3 is TGCGCCAGCAGCCAAGATGCCCTGACCGAGGGGAACACCGGGGAGCTGTTTTTT. It codes for CASSQDALTEGNTGELFF.

This sequence joins TRBV28 and TRBJ1-5; D might be TRBD1 (6 bases). The ends were cut back, 6 bases at V and 5 bases at J, with 11 bases in the middle. This CDR3 has 13 residues. Germline CDR1 is MDHEN and CDR2 is SYDVKM. This CDR3 is CASRQGGYQPQHF. The DNA of the CDR3 is TGTGCCAGCAGACAGGGAGGGTATCAGCCCCAGCATTTT.

This clonotype was detected many times. The chain uses TRBV28 and TRBJ1-4; no firm D call. There are 14 residues in the CDR3. The V gene's germline CDR1 is MDHEN and CDR2 SYDVKM. V lost 6 bases, J lost 4 bases, and 12 bases lay in between. The CDR3 reads CASSPPGGNEKLFF. The CDR3 DNA is TGTGCCAGCAGCCCTCCGGGCGGTAATGAAAAACTGTTTTTT. Together with reference TRBV28 and TRBJ1-4, the CDR3 gives the full variable domain: DVKVTQSSRYLVKRTGEKVFLECVQDMDHENMFWYRQDPGLGLRLIYFSYDVKMKEKGDIPEGYSVSREKKERFSLILESASTNQTSMYLCASSPPGGNEKLFFGSGTQLSVL.

This clonotype was seen ten or more times. The chain recombines TRBV28 with TRBJ2-2; D is unresolved. V was shortened by 1 base and J by 2 bases, with 2 bases between the two germline ends. The CDR3 extends over 13 amino acids. The germline CDR1 and CDR2 sequences are MDHEN and SYDVKM. CDR3 DNA sequence: TGTGCCAGCAGTTTATCAAACACCGGGGAGCTGTTTTTT. Amino acid sequence: CASSLSNTGELFF.

There are many counts of this clonotype. The chain combines TRBV12-3 or TRBV12-4 with TRBJ2-3; D is tentatively TRBD1 or TRBD2 (5 bases each). The V end lost 5 bases, the J end lost 5 bases, and 8 bases lay between the germline ends. This CDR3 has 12 amino acids. The CDR3 loop reads CASSGGRDTQYF. The CDR3 region has the DNA TGTGCCAGCAGTGGGGGAAGAGATACGCAGTATTTT.